The 30 T cell receptor beta chains presented below share a single source sample, sequenced in a study of graft-versus-host responses after intestinal transplantation. The table came from immunoSEQ multiplex PCR; TCRdb's copy has only in-frame clones and leaves some out. The data hold roughly 39,000 clones, with nearly 95% observed a single time. These receptors are not linked to any known antigen. The material sequenced was unstimulated CD8+ T cells sorted from spleen or lymph node cells, taken before transplant. The receptors were sampled from a human donor who was the organ donor for an intestinal transplant.

V gene TRBV4-3 combines with J gene TRBJ2-7; a possible D gene is TRBD2 (6 bases). With 4 bases removed from V and 0 bases from J, the gap between germline ends came to 16 bases. The CDR3 length is 16 residues. The germline V gene encodes CDR1 LGHNA and CDR2 YSLEER. The CDR3 sequence is CASSRLGGPDSYEQYF. In nucleotides, the CDR3 is TGCGCCAGCAGCCGGCTCGGGGGACCCGACTCCTACGAGCAGTACTTC.

The chain carries TRBV4-2 and TRBJ2-1; unclear D gene. The CDR3 spans 11 residues. Germline V gene data show CDR1 as LGHNA and CDR2 as YNFKEQ. V shed 1 base and J shed 7 bases, with 2 bases lying between them. The CDR3 DNA reads as TGTGCCAGCAGCCAAGGGAATGAGCAGTTCTTC. It yields the protein CASSQGNEQFF.

The genes are TRBV7-9 and TRBJ1-2; TRBD1 matches at 8 bases. CDR1 is SEHNR, CDR2 FQNEAQ, per germline (reference sequence). CDR3 length: 16 amino acids. V lost 2 bases and J lost 2; bases outside the gene matches: 7. The CDR3 coding sequence is TGTGCCAGCAGCTTACTACCTGCAGGGGGCAACTATGGCTACACCTTC. Translated, it gives CASSLLPAGGNYGYTF. Together with reference TRBV7-9 and TRBJ1-2, the CDR3 gives the full variable domain: DTGVSQNPRHKITKRGQNVTFRCDPISEHNRLYWYRQTLGQGPEFLTYFQNEAQLEKSRLLSDRFSAERPKGSFSTLEIQRTEQGDSAMYLCASSLLPAGGNYGYTFGSGTRLTVV.

J is TRBJ2-7 and V is TRBV4-1, with a possible D match to TRBD1 (5 bases). Trimming cost V 0 bases and J 2 bases, with 14 bases left between them. The V gene's germline CDR1 is MGHRA and CDR2 YSYEKL. The CDR3 is 16 residues long. CDR3 sequence: CASSQEVGPYPYEQYF. The CDR3 bases are TGCGCCAGCAGCCAAGAGGTGGGGCCCTATCCCTACGAGCAGTACTTC.

V is TRBV28 and J is TRBJ1-3; D is uncertain. Germline-derived CDR1 and CDR2 are MDHEN and SYDVKM. CDR3 size: 14 residues. V was shortened by 5 bases and J by 2 bases, with 10 bases between the two germline ends. The CDR3 reads CASSPSGAGNTIYF. For the CDR3, the DNA is TGTGCCAGCAGTCCTTCAGGTGCTGGAAACACCATATATTTT.

The chain has TRBV19 and TRBJ2-7, with 9 bases matching TRBD1. CDR3 length equals 14 residues. Germline CDR1 reads LNHDA; CDR2 reads SQIVND (reference sequence). V shed 5 bases and J 7 bases; nucleotides not matched to a gene: 9. The DNA of the CDR3 is TGTGCCAGTAGTGCGGAACAGGGGGCTTATGAGCAGTACTTC. Amino acid sequence: CASSAEQGAYEQYF.

This rearrangement joins TRBV29-1 to TRBJ1-5; 8 positions agree with TRBD1. V lost 4 bases, J lost 4 bases, and 0 bases stayed unmatched. The V gene's germline CDR1 is SQVTM and CDR2 ANQGSEA. The CDR3 length is 12 residues. The CDR3 region has the DNA TGCAGCGTTGGGACAGGGAATCAGCCCCAGCATTTT. It codes for CSVGTGNQPQHF.

The chain recombines TRBV2 with TRBJ1-2; TRBD1 might be the D (5 bases). This CDR3 is 14 amino acids long. Looked up from germline, CDR1 is SNHLY and CDR2 is FYNNEI. CDR3 in DNA: TGTGAGACAGTGGTTTCCGGGGCTAACTATGGCTACACCTTC. Its protein is CETVVSGANYGYTF.

The V gene is TRBV4-1, the J gene TRBJ1-1; a possible D gene is TRBD1 (5 bases). The CDR3 has 14 residues. The V end was cut by 1 base, the J end by 1 base, with 7 bases between. Looked up from germline, CDR1 is MGHRA and CDR2 is YSYEKL. CDR3 nucleotide sequence: TGCGCCAGCAGCCAAGTGCAGGGGAACACTGAAGCTTTCTTT. Its translation: CASSQVQGNTEAFF.

The V gene is TRBV9, the J gene TRBJ2-4; 7 bases align to TRBD2. J gave up 5 bases and V 0 bases, and 5 bases lay outside the gene matches. Germline V lookup: CDR1 SGDLS, CDR2 YYNGEE. CDR3 size: 15 residues. The CDR3 coding sequence is TGTGCCAGCAGCGTAGGGGCTAGCGGAGAAAACATTCAGTACTTC. Translation gives CASSVGASGENIQYF.

The gene calls are TRBV5-1 and TRBJ2-1, with TRBD2 identical over 12 bases. CDR1 and CDR2 from the germline V gene are SGHRS and YFSETQ. V was pared by 0 bases and J by 1 base, with 8 bases of the junction left unmatched. The CDR3 contains 19 residues. DNA of the CDR3: TGCGCCAGCAGCTTGGCTCTAGCGGGGGGGCCGGGTTCCTACAATGAGCAGTTCTTC. Protein sequence: CASSLALAGGPGSYNEQFF.

This clone was observed once. CDR3 in DNA: TGCAGCGTTGAAGGGGGCTATGGCTACACCTTC. Translated: CSVEGGYGYTF. The V call is TRBV29-1, the J call TRBJ1-2; D remains ambiguous. The V gene lost 1 base and the J gene lost 4 bases, with 4 bases spanning the gap. CDR1 is SQVTM and CDR2 is ANQGSEA in the germline V gene. The CDR3 is 11 residues long.

The chain recombines TRBV6-5 with TRBJ2-3, with D maybe TRBD2 (5 bases). The germline CDR1 and CDR2 sequences are MNHEY and SVGAGI. This CDR3 region has 14 residues. The germline V and J ends were trimmed by 5 bases and 4 bases, with 13 bases remaining between them. In DNA form, the CDR3 reads TGTGCCAGCAGTCCTCGGGGTTCCCCAGATACGCAGTATTTT. Residues: CASSPRGSPDTQYF.

The chain has TRBV5-1 and TRBJ2-6, with no clear D. The CDR3 length is 15 residues. V dropped 0 bases and J dropped 0 bases, with 4 bases sitting between them. Germline loops: CDR1 SGHRS, CDR2 YFSETQ. The CDR3 coding sequence is TGCGCCAGCAGCTTGGTTGGCTCTGGGGCCAACGTCCTGACTTTC. This codes for CASSLVGSGANVLTF. The whole variable domain, remainder taken from reference TRBV5-1 and TRBJ2-6, is KAGVTQTPRYLIKTRGQQVTLSCSPISGHRSVSWYQQTPGQGLQFLFEYFSETQRNKGNFPGRFSGRQFSNSRSEMNVSTLELGDSALYLCASSLVGSGANVLTFGAGSRLTVL.

The J gene is TRBJ2-7, the V gene TRBV5-1, with D uncertain. Trimming pared 0 bases from V and 4 bases from J, leaving 14 bases between. CDR1 SGHRS and CDR2 YFSETQ come from the germline V gene. The CDR3 loop spans 15 amino acids. The CDR3 DNA sequence: TGCGCCAGCAGCTTGGCTTCGGGTACCGCTTACGAGCAGTACTTC. It yields the protein CASSLASGTAYEQYF.

The chain recombines TRBV29-1 with TRBJ2-7; no reliable D call. Germline CDR1 is SQVTM and CDR2 is ANQGSEA. V dropped 6 bases and J dropped 0 bases, with 9 bases sitting between them. The CDR3 runs 12 residues. This CDR3 is CSVKDFSYEQYF. Here the CDR3 DNA reads TGCAGCGTAAAAGACTTCTCCTACGAGCAGTACTTC.

This clone has just a few counts. V and J are TRBV19 and TRBJ2-7, with 7 bases that match TRBD2. The CDR3 runs to 13 residues. After removal of 5 bases from V and 3 bases from J, the junction contained 4 bases not matched to a gene. The germline gives CDR1 LNHDA, CDR2 SQIVND (reference sequence). The CDR3 region has the DNA TGTGCCAGTAGTCCGGGAGGAATCTACGAGCAGTACTTC. This translates into CASSPGGIYEQYF. Full variable domain (missing parts from reference TRBV19 and TRBJ2-7): DGGITQSPKYLFRKEGQNVTLSCEQNLNHDAMYWYRQDPGQGLRLIYYSQIVNDFQKGDIAEGYSVSREKKESFPLTVTSAQKNPTAFYLCASSPGGIYEQYFGPGTRLTVT.

The gene calls are TRBV13 and TRBJ2-1; D remains unclear. V was clipped by 2 bases and J by 0 bases, with 17 bases between them. CDR1 and CDR2 (germline): PRHDT, FYEKMQ (reference sequence). This CDR3 comprises 18 residues. The CDR3 sequence is CASSLNGRLTHSYNEQFF. CDR3 nucleotide sequence: TGTGCCAGCAGCTTAAATGGACGACTTACCCACTCCTACAATGAGCAGTTCTTC.

V gene TRBV7-9 combines with J gene TRBJ1-1; D is undetermined. CDR3 length: 15 residues. Germline-derived CDR1 and CDR2 are SEHNR and FQNEAQ (reference sequence). Deletions cut 4 bases from V and 3 bases from J, with 15 bases between. CDR3 protein: CASSSPFGGYTEAFF. Here the CDR3 DNA reads TGTGCCAGCAGCTCGCCTTTTGGAGGGTACACTGAAGCTTTCTTT.

This clone has a single count. This chain uses TRBV2 with TRBJ1-2, with TRBD1 as a possible D gene (5 bases). V lost 5 bases and J 5 bases, leaving 21 bases between the germline ends. Germline CDR1 is SNHLY and CDR2 is FYNNEI. The CDR3 is made up of 16 amino acids. CDR3 loop: CASSTHFPGAIYGYTF. The CDR3 nucleotides are TGTGCCAGCAGTACACATTTCCCCGGGGCGATTTATGGCTACACCTTC.

V gene TRBV7-7 combines with J gene TRBJ1-5; 10 bases align to TRBD1. There are 16 residues in the CDR3. V shed 5 bases, J shed 3 bases, and the junction held 7 bases outside the gene matches. Germline V lookup: CDR1 SSHAT, CDR2 FNYEAQ (reference sequence). The CDR3 bases are TGTGCCAGCAGCGTACGGGACAGGGGACCCAATCAGCCCCAGCATTTT. Translation: CASSVRDRGPNQPQHF.

The chain employs TRBV4-3 and TRBJ1-3; D uncertain. The germline V gene encodes CDR1 LGHNA and CDR2 YSLEER. With 0 bases removed from V and 0 bases from J, the gap between germline ends came to 9 bases. The CDR3 runs to 16 residues. The CDR3 reads CASSQDQVFSGNTIYF. The CDR3 DNA sequence: TGCGCCAGCAGCCAAGATCAGGTCTTCTCTGGAAACACCATATATTTT.

V usage is TRBV11-3 and J usage is TRBJ2-7, with D maybe TRBD2 (5 bases). Germline assignment: CDR1 SGHNT and CDR2 YENEEA. The CDR3 sequence is 15 residues long. Deletions cut 2 bases from V and 2 bases from J, with 13 bases between. CDR3 protein: CASSLIAKEAYEQYF. CDR3 DNA: TGTGCCAGCAGCTTAATAGCGAAAGAAGCCTACGAGCAGTACTTC. Variable domain in full (rest from reference TRBV11-3 and TRBJ2-7): EAGVVQSPRYKIIEKKQPVAFWCNPISGHNTLYWYLQNLGQGPELLIRYENEEAVDDSQLPKDRFSAERLKGVDSTLKIQPAELGDSAVYLCASSLIAKEAYEQYFGPGTRLTVT.

This clone was seen a handful of times. J is TRBJ1-4 and V is TRBV6-6; D ambiguous. Trimming shortened V by 2 bases and J by 12 bases, and 16 bases separated the two germline ends. Germline CDR1 is MNHNY and CDR2 is SVGAGI (reference sequence). The CDR3 is made up of 14 amino acids. CDR3 amino acids: CASSYSQVNGELFF. DNA for the CDR3: TGTGCCAGCAGTTACAGTCAGGTCAACGGGGAACTGTTTTTT.

This chain links TRBV29-1 with TRBJ2-3; the match to TRBD1 covers 11 bases. V lost 6 bases and J lost 3; bases outside the gene matches: 2. Germline V gene sequence: CDR1 SQVTM, CDR2 ANQGSEA. The CDR3 runs 13 residues. The CDR3 reads CSVRDRGTDTQYF. The CDR3 DNA reads TGCAGCGTCCGGGACAGGGGGACAGATACGCAGTATTTT.

This clone was observed a single time. J is TRBJ1-1 and V is TRBV6-5; D unresolved. Germline V gives CDR1 MNHEY, CDR2 SVGAGI. Trimming removed 5 bases at V and 2 bases at J, with 9 bases between. This CDR3 comprises 13 residues. CDR3 protein: CASSEMVNTEAFF. The CDR3 bases are TGTGCCAGCAGTGAAATGGTAAACACTGAAGCTTTCTTT.

The chain is built from TRBV9 and TRBJ2-1; D might be TRBD1 (6 bases). This CDR3 is 16 amino acids long. Trimming removed 0 bases at V and 6 bases at J, with 16 bases between. CDR1 SGDLS and CDR2 YYNGEE come from the germline V gene. The CDR3 loop reads CASSVDDRWGVNEQFF. The CDR3 nucleotides read TGTGCCAGCAGCGTAGACGACAGGTGGGGCGTCAATGAGCAGTTCTTC.

This clone was detected once. The V gene is TRBV19, the J gene TRBJ2-1; D is unresolved. V was clipped by 3 bases and J by 8 bases, with 14 bases between them. The CDR3 totals 14 residues. Germline lookup yields CDR1 LNHDA and CDR2 SQIVND (reference sequence). CDR3 loop: CASSMRRPVDEQFF. The CDR3 nucleotides read TGTGCCAGTAGTATGAGGCGGCCGGTGGATGAGCAGTTCTTC.

This clone was seen once. The chain joins TRBV6-5 to TRBJ1-6; D is perhaps TRBD1 (5 bases). V was clipped by 2 bases and J by 10 bases, with 15 bases between them. Germline V lookup: CDR1 MNHEY, CDR2 SVGAGI. This CDR3 is 15 amino acids long. CDR3 sequence: CASSYARDPGSPLHF. CDR3 DNA: TGTGCCAGCAGTTACGCTAGGGACCCAGGATCACCCCTCCACTTT.

The J gene is TRBJ2-7, the V gene TRBV5-4; D perhaps matches TRBD1 (6 bases). The V end was cut by 0 bases, the J end by 3 bases, with 10 bases between. This CDR3 has 14 residues. Germline CDR1 reads SGHNT; CDR2 reads YYREEE (reference sequence). CDR3 in DNA: TGTGCCAGCAGCTTGGCAGGGGACAACTACGAGCAGTACTTC. This sequence encodes CASSLAGDNYEQYF.